These T cell receptor beta chains were read from a single sample in a study of T cell changes during pregnancy in multiple sclerosis. The table came from immunoSEQ multiplex PCR; TCRdb's copy has only in-frame clones and leaves some out. This sample has roughly 79,000 clones, with under 95% found just once. The sequencing used CD4+ T cells from peripheral blood mononuclear cells, collected before pregnancy. The source of these receptors is a female donor with multiple sclerosis, enrolled in a pregnancy study. The CDR3 runs from the conserved cysteine through the conserved F or W. The order of the fields is clone size, J gene, V gene, D gene, CDR3 DNA, CDR3 protein. A D gene is named only where the DNA matches it firmly. Clone size appears in some rows only: once, few, many, or a class for an expanded clone.

clone_size: NA
j_call: TRBJ1-2
v_call: TRBV18
d_call: NA
cdr3_nt: TGTGCCAGCTCACCCAGGACAGCATTAGTTTATGGCTACGCCTTC
cdr3_aa: CASSPRTALVYGYAF

clone_size: NA
j_call: TRBJ2-1
v_call: TRBV2
d_call: TRBD1
cdr3_nt: TGTGCCAGCACCCTGGGACAGGGAAGTAGCAATGAGCAGTTCTTC
cdr3_aa: CASTLGQGSSNEQFF

clone_size: once
j_call: TRBJ2-7
v_call: TRBV29-1
d_call: TRBD1
cdr3_nt: TGCAGCGTCGTGCGGGACAGGGGACGCGAGCAGTACTTC
cdr3_aa: CSVVRDRGREQYF

clone_size: NA
j_call: TRBJ1-1
v_call: TRBV10-3
d_call: TRBD1
cdr3_nt: TGTGCCATCAGTGAAGCGGACAGGGGGATTAACACTGAAGCTTTCTTT
cdr3_aa: CAISEADRGINTEAFF

clone_size: NA
j_call: TRBJ2-2
v_call: TRBV18
d_call: NA
cdr3_nt: TGTGCCAGCTCACCACAGGCGGAGAACACCGGGGAGCTGTTTTTT
cdr3_aa: CASSPQAENTGELFF

clone_size: NA
j_call: TRBJ1-4
v_call: TRBV19
d_call: NA
cdr3_nt: TGTGCCAGTAGTGACTGGAGCGGGATTACTAATGAAAAACTGTTTTTT
cdr3_aa: CASSDWSGITNEKLFF

clone_size: NA
j_call: TRBJ1-1
v_call: TRBV7-9
d_call: NA
cdr3_nt: TGTGCCAGCAGCTTGGGGACGCAGGGGAGGGGAGGGGCTTTCTTT
cdr3_aa: CASSLGTQGRGGAFF

clone_size: NA
j_call: TRBJ1-3
v_call: TRBV7-8
d_call: NA
cdr3_nt: TGTGCCAGCAGCCTTAACAGGGTTGGAGGAAACACCATATATTTT
cdr3_aa: CASSLNRVGGNTIYF

clone_size: few
j_call: TRBJ2-5
v_call: TRBV5-6
d_call: TRBD2
cdr3_nt: TGTGCCAGCAGCTGGGCTCTAGCGGGGGGCCACCAAGAGACCCAGTACTTC
cdr3_aa: CASSWALAGGHQETQYF

clone_size: once
j_call: TRBJ1-2
v_call: TRBV9
d_call: TRBD1
cdr3_nt: TGTGCCAGCAGCGTGGCCCCAAATGACAGGGTGGGCTACACCTTC
cdr3_aa: CASSVAPNDRVGYTF

clone_size: NA
j_call: TRBJ2-5
v_call: TRBV7-2
d_call: NA
cdr3_nt: TGTGCCAGCAGGTTAGGGGGGGAGCGGTCGTCCAGCTACTTC
cdr3_aa: CASRLGGERSSSYF

clone_size: NA
j_call: TRBJ2-1
v_call: TRBV4-1
d_call: TRBD2
cdr3_nt: TGCGCCAGCAGCCAAGGACTAGCGGGGGCGATTTACAATGAGCAGTTCTTC
cdr3_aa: CASSQGLAGAIYNEQFF

clone_size: NA
j_call: TRBJ1-2
v_call: TRBV2
d_call: NA
cdr3_nt: TGTGCCAGCATGGACAGCCCGCACGGGTCCTATGGCTACACCTTC
cdr3_aa: CASMDSPHGSYGYTF

clone_size: NA
j_call: TRBJ2-1
v_call: TRBV6-1
d_call: NA
cdr3_nt: TGTGCCAGCAGAGCCTTCAGCAACGGGAATGAGCAGTTCTTC
cdr3_aa: CASRAFSNGNEQFF